The 18 T cell receptor beta chains below come from one sample, sequenced in a study of radiotherapy plus CTLA-4 blockade in lung cancer. Produced via immunoSEQ multiplex PCR; TCRdb's table is partial and in-frame only. The sample lists tens of thousands of clones, roughly four fifths occurring once. The starting material was peripheral blood, obtained from a patient treated with radiotherapy plus ipilimumab. All receptors come from a human donor with non-small cell lung cancer who had stable disease on radiotherapy plus ipilimumab.

This rearrangement joins TRBV2 to TRBJ2-5; perhaps TRBD1 as D (6 bases). The V gene's germline CDR1 is SNHLY and CDR2 FYNNEI. CDR3 length equals 12 residues. Trimming pared 8 bases from V and 2 bases from J, leaving 9 bases between. The CDR3 loop reads CASVGQQETQYF. CDR3 nucleotides: TGTGCCAGCGTCGGACAGCAAGAGACCCAGTACTTC.

The V and J genes are TRBV5-1 and TRBJ2-3, with 8 bases lining up with TRBD2. Trimming removed 3 bases from V and 4 bases from J; junction bases left unmatched: 7. CDR1 is SGHRS and CDR2 is YFSETQ in the germline V gene. The CDR3 has 15 residues. The CDR3 DNA sequence: TGCGCCAGCAGCTCCGGACTAGCCCCCGCAGATACGCAGTATTTT. Protein product: CASSSGLAPADTQYF.

The chain carries TRBV29-1 and TRBJ1-4; D not resolved. Trimming took off 5 bases at V and 5 bases at J, with 0 bases between the two ends. The V gene's germline CDR1 is SQVTM and CDR2 ANQGSEA. The CDR3 runs to 9 residues. CDR3 region: CSVNEKLFF. CDR3 nucleotides: TGCAGCGTTAATGAAAAACTGTTTTTT.

V and J are TRBV10-2 and TRBJ2-4; D is undetermined. Germline V gene sequence: CDR1 WSHSY, CDR2 SAAADI. Trimming removed 2 bases at V and 9 bases at J, with 8 bases between. CDR3 length: 12 residues. The CDR3 coding sequence is TGCGCCAGCAGTGAGCCGGCGGCCATTCAGTACTTC. Its protein product is CASSEPAAIQYF.

DNA for the CDR3: TGTGCCAGCAGTTCGTATGGGGGGACTAGCGGAGACTACGAGCAGTACTTC. Residues: CASSSYGGTSGDYEQYF. The chain uses TRBV28 and TRBJ2-7; 11 positions agree with TRBD2. This CDR3 is built from 17 residues. The V gene end was trimmed by 4 bases and the J gene end by 3 bases; junction bases not matched to a gene: 11. CDR1 MDHEN and CDR2 SYDVKM come from the germline V gene.

The chain recombines TRBV7-8 with TRBJ2-3, with D perhaps assigned TRBD1 or TRBD2 (5 bases each). Germline V CDR1 and CDR2: SGHVS, FQNEAQ. This CDR3 comprises 14 residues. The V gene lost 5 bases and the J gene lost 2 bases, with 11 bases spanning the gap. CDR3 loop: CASSPGTDTDTQYF. As DNA, the CDR3 is TGTGCCAGCAGCCCGGGGACCGACACAGATACGCAGTATTTT.

The chain uses TRBV28 and TRBJ2-7; 13 nucleotides match TRBD2. Germline CDR1 MDHEN, CDR2 SYDVKM. The CDR3 is made up of 13 amino acids. V was pared by 10 bases and J by 2 bases, with 2 bases of the junction left unmatched. In nucleotides, the CDR3 is TGTGCCACCGGGACTAGCGGGACCTACGAGCAGTACTTC. This codes for CATGTSGTYEQYF.

The rearrangement links TRBV2 to TRBJ2-3; D unclear. Germline V CDR1 and CDR2: SNHLY, FYNNEI. CDR3 length: 13 amino acids. Trimming took off 4 bases at V and 5 bases at J, with 10 bases between the two ends. CDR3: CASSGGVKDTQYF. The DNA for the CDR3 is TGTGCCAGCAGTGGTGGGGTGAAAGATACGCAGTATTTT.

The count of this clone is one. V and J are TRBV27 and TRBJ1-2; tentative D call: TRBD1 (5 bases). The V end was cut by 4 bases, the J end by 7 bases, with 22 bases between. The CDR3 runs to 16 residues. CDR1 is MNHEY and CDR2 is SMNVEV in the germline V gene (reference sequence). The CDR3 spells CASSSQVEGRLRGYTF. DNA of the CDR3: TGTGCCAGCAGTTCCCAGGTCGAGGGGCGGCTACGTGGCTACACCTTC.

The V gene is TRBV7-6, the J gene TRBJ2-5, with 7 bases identical to TRBD2. Unmatched junction bases numbered 3, after V lost 3 bases and J lost 5 bases. The CDR3 has 13 residues. Germline V gene data show CDR1 as SGHVS and CDR2 as FNYEAQ. The CDR3 sequence: CASSLGLRETQYF. CDR3 sequence (DNA): TGTGCCAGCAGCTTGGGACTAAGGGAGACCCAGTACTTC.

The J gene is TRBJ1-2, the V gene TRBV7-8; the D gene is possibly TRBD1 (6 bases). Germline V gives CDR1 SGHVS, CDR2 FQNEAQ. This CDR3 has 15 amino acids. Trimming cost V 1 base and J 4 bases, with 13 bases left between them. CDR3 sequence: CASSLGLGGGYGYTF. CDR3 in DNA: TGTGCCAGCAGCTTAGGATTAGGGGGGGGCTATGGCTACACCTTC. Full variable domain (remainder filled in from reference TRBV7-8 and TRBJ1-2): GAGVSQSPRYKVAKRGQDVALRCDPISGHVSLFWYQQALGQGPEFLTYFQNEAQLDKSGLPSDRFFAERPEGSVSTLKIQRTQQEDSAVYLCASSLGLGGGYGYTFGSGTRLTVV.

CDR3 nucleotide sequence: TGTGCCAGCAGCGCTATTCCCGGGGGCCTCTACGAGCAGTACTTC. Encoded protein: CASSAIPGGLYEQYF. The V gene is TRBV9, the J gene TRBJ2-7, with D perhaps being TRBD1 or TRBD2 (6 bases each). The CDR3 is 15 residues long. Trimming removed 3 bases from V and 3 bases from J, with 16 bases in between. Germline loops: CDR1 SGDLS, CDR2 YYNGEE.

This chain joins TRBV2 and TRBJ2-2; D possibly matches TRBD1 or TRBD2 (5 bases each). The CDR3 contains 14 residues. The germline V and J ends were trimmed by 0 bases and 6 bases, with 8 bases remaining between them. Germline CDR1 reads SNHLY; CDR2 reads FYNNEI. The CDR3 loop reads CASSEARGAGELFF. The CDR3 coding sequence is TGTGCCAGCAGTGAAGCTAGGGGAGCCGGGGAGCTGTTTTTT. The variable domain in full, completed from reference TRBV2 and TRBJ2-2, reads EPEVTQTPSHQVTQMGQEVILRCVPISNHLYFYWYRQILGQKVEFLVSFYNNEISEKSEIFDDQFSVERPDGSNFTLKIRSTKLEDSAMYFCASSEARGAGELFFGEGSRLTVL.

The chain links TRBV19 to TRBJ2-1; either TRBD1 or TRBD2 may fit D (5 bases each). Trimming removed 4 bases from V and 6 bases from J, with 13 bases in between. The CDR3 runs 14 residues. CDR1 and CDR2 from the germline V gene are LNHDA and SQIVND (reference sequence). In DNA, the CDR3 is TGTGCCAGTAGTACGTCCCTTGGGGGCAATGAGCAGTTCTTC. It yields the protein CASSTSLGGNEQFF.

This chain links TRBV5-4 with TRBJ2-5; TRBD2 might be the D (6 bases). V was pared by 0 bases and J by 5 bases, with 11 bases between. The length of the CDR3 is 14 residues. Looked up from germline, CDR1 is SGHNT and CDR2 is YYREEE (reference sequence). The CDR3: CASSLAGVVETQYF. The DNA of the CDR3 is TGTGCCAGCAGCTTGGCGGGGGTGGTGGAGACCCAGTACTTC.

This clone was picked up one time. CDR3 amino acids: CASSLVDGIYNEQFF. The CDR3 DNA follows: TGTGCCAGCAGCTTAGTTGACGGCATTTACAATGAGCAGTTCTTC. The chain combines TRBV7-9 with TRBJ2-1; D gene ambiguous. Deletions cut 1 base from V and 4 bases from J, with 11 bases between. This CDR3 comprises 15 residues. Germline assignment: CDR1 SEHNR and CDR2 FQNEAQ (reference sequence).

The chain recombines TRBV4-1 with TRBJ1-4, with D perhaps TRBD1 (5 bases). Germline V gene lookup returns CDR1 MGHRA and CDR2 YSYEKL. Between the trimmed V and J ends, which lost 2 bases and 8 bases, there was a span of 9 bases. The CDR3 totals 13 residues. The CDR3 sequence is CASSQLRQEKLFF. The CDR3 DNA sequence: TGCGCCAGCAGCCAACTTCGACAGGAAAAACTGTTTTTT.

The chain couples TRBV5-4 to TRBJ2-7; D is possibly TRBD1 (5 bases). V was clipped by 4 bases and J by 3 bases, with 17 bases between them. The length of the CDR3 is 15 residues. The germline V gene encodes CDR1 SGHNT and CDR2 YYREEE (reference sequence). The CDR3 DNA is TGTGCCAGCAGCCTTACCCTACGACAGAGCTACGAGCAGTACTTC. Its protein is CASSLTLRQSYEQYF.